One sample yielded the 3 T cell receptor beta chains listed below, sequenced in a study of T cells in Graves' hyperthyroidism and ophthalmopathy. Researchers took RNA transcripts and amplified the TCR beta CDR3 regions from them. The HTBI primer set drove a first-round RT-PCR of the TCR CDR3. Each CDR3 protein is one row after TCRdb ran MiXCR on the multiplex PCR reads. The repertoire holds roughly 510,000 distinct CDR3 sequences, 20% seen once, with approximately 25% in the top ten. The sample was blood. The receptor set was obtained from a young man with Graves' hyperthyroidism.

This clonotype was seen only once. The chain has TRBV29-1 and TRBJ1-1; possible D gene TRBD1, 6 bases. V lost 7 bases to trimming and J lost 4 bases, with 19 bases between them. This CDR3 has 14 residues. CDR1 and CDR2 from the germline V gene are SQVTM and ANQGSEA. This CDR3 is CSERTGALGTEAFF. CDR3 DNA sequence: TGCAGCGAACGGACGGGGGCGCTGGGCACTGAAGCTTTCTTT.

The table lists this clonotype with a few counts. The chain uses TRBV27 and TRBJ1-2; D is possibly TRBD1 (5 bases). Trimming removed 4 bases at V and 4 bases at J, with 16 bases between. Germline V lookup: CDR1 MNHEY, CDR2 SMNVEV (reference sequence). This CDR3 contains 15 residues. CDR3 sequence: CASSSTQTDRYGYTF. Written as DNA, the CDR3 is TGTGCCAGCAGTTCGACCCAGACAGACCGCTATGGCTACACCTTC.

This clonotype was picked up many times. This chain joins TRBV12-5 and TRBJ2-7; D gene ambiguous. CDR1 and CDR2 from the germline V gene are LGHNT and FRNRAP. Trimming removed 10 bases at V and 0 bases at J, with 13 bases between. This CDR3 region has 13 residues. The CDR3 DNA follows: TGTGCTAACCCTCGTACCAGCTCCTACGAGCAGTACTTC. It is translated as CANPRTSSYEQYF. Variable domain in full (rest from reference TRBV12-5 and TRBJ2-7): DARVTQTPRHKVTEMGQEVTMRCQPILGHNTVFWYRQTMMQGLELLAYFRNRAPLDDSGMPKDRFSAEMPDATLATLKIQPSEPRDSAVYFCANPRTSSYEQYFGPGTRLTVT.